One sample yielded the 13 T cell receptor beta chains listed below, sequenced in a study of T-cell memory formation after mild COVID-19. TCRdb ran MiXCR on the 5' RACE reads and lists one entry per CDR3 protein. The data contain roughly 280,000 distinct CDR3 sequences, 15% to 20% of them singletons. The sequencing input was PBMCs or a T cell subset sorted from them (not recorded which). The receptors were sampled from a man aged 18 to 35 who had mild COVID-19 (a few samples of this study predate the infection). Cell type and time point are not known.

This clonotype was observed a handful of times. The V gene is TRBV7-9, the J gene TRBJ1-6; D gene ambiguous. The CDR3 contains 13 residues. Germline assignment: CDR1 SEHNR and CDR2 FQNEAQ (reference sequence). V was pared by 6 bases and J by 10 bases, with 13 bases between. The CDR3 coding sequence is TGTGCCAGCAGTATAGGGTGGCGCTCACCCCTCCACTTT. Translated: CASSIGWRSPLHF.

In this sample, this clonotype turned up a few times. The chain is built from TRBV7-9 and TRBJ1-5, with 7 bases that match TRBD1. After removal of 5 bases from V and 1 base from J, the junction contained 8 bases not matched to a gene. The length of the CDR3 is 16 residues. CDR1 is SEHNR, CDR2 FQNEAQ, per germline (reference sequence). The CDR3 DNA sequence: TGTGCCAGCAGCCTAGGGGGCAGGGGAAGCAATCAGCCCCAGCATTTT. Translated, it gives CASSLGGRGSNQPQHF.

A few counts support this clonotype. The V and J genes are TRBV7-9 and TRBJ1-4; weak D call: TRBD1 (6 bases). CDR1 and CDR2 (germline): SEHNR, FQNEAQ (reference sequence). Trimming removed 3 bases from V and 8 bases from J, with 16 bases in between. This CDR3 has 15 residues. The CDR3 DNA is TGTGCCAGCAGCTTCTTGGGACAAGAAAACGAAAAACTGTTTTTT. Encoded protein: CASSFLGQENEKLFF.

This chain links TRBV7-9 with TRBJ1-2; TRBD1 is a possible D gene (6 bases). The V gene lost 0 bases and the J gene lost 4 bases, with 9 bases spanning the gap. This CDR3 contains 14 residues. Germline V gene sequence: CDR1 SEHNR, CDR2 FQNEAQ (reference sequence). CDR3 in DNA: TGTGCCAGCAGCTTAGCGAGGACAGCCTATGGCTACACCTTC. This sequence encodes CASSLARTAYGYTF. Using reference TRBV7-9 and TRBJ1-2 for the parts outside the CDR3, the full variable domain is DTGVSQNPRHKITKRGQNVTFRCDPISEHNRLYWYRQTLGQGPEFLTYFQNEAQLEKSRLLSDRFSAERPKGSFSTLEIQRTEQGDSAMYLCASSLARTAYGYTFGSGTRLTVV.

The chain carries TRBV25-1 and TRBJ1-2; a possible D gene is TRBD1 (5 bases). CDR1 is MGHDK and CDR2 is SYGVNS in the germline V gene. This CDR3 has 16 amino acids. V lost 6 bases and J lost 6, with 23 bases in between. The CDR3 DNA follows: TGTGCCAGCAGCTCTAGTAGGGGCGACATCTTTAATGGCTACACCTTC. It specifies CASSSSRGDIFNGYTF.

The CDR3 region has the DNA TGTGCCAGCAGCTTAGAAGGACAGGTCACTGAAGCTTTCTTT. Amino acids: CASSLEGQVTEAFF. The chain links TRBV7-9 to TRBJ1-1; 7 positions match TRBD1. This CDR3 has 14 amino acids. Germline trimming cut 1 base from V and 4 bases from J; bases unmatched to any gene: 3. The germline CDR1 and CDR2 sequences are SEHNR and FQNEAQ (reference sequence). Combining the CDR3 with reference TRBV7-9 and TRBJ1-1 gives the whole variable domain DTGVSQNPRHKITKRGQNVTFRCDPISEHNRLYWYRQTLGQGPEFLTYFQNEAQLEKSRLLSDRFSAERPKGSFSTLEIQRTEQGDSAMYLCASSLEGQVTEAFFGQGTRLTVV.

This clonotype was counted a few times. This chain links TRBV6-2 or TRBV6-3 with TRBJ1-2; D ambiguous. Looked up from germline, CDR1 is MNHEY and CDR2 is SVGEGT. This CDR3 contains 14 residues. Trimming left V 0 bases short and J 8 bases short, with 13 bases between. The CDR3 nucleotides read TGTGCCAGCAGTTACTCGAAAGGCTCCATGGGCTACACCTTC. Residues: CASSYSKGSMGYTF.

This chain links TRBV6-5 with TRBJ2-7, with TRBD1 matching over 12 bases. This CDR3 is built from 14 residues. Germline V gene sequence: CDR1 MNHEY, CDR2 SVGAGI. Unmatched junction bases numbered 7, after V lost 6 bases and J lost 7 bases. CDR3 residues: CASRLGQGAGEQYF. As DNA, the CDR3 is TGTGCCAGCAGGCTGGGACAGGGGGCTGGAGAGCAGTACTTC.

This clonotype has more than one count but fewer than ten. The chain carries TRBV4-1 and TRBJ2-3; the D is unclear. Germline V CDR1 and CDR2: MGHRA, YSYEKL. V was pared by 2 bases and J by 0 bases, with 9 bases between. CDR3 size: 15 residues. CDR3 coding DNA: TGCGCCAGCAGCCAAACACCTTCTAGCACAGATACGCAGTATTTT. As protein: CASSQTPSSTDTQYF.

This clonotype was seen repeatedly, ten times or more. J is TRBJ1-1 and V is TRBV5-1; D is uncertain. The CDR3 contains 14 residues. V lost 0 bases and J 1 base, leaving 7 bases between the germline ends. CDR1 SGHRS and CDR2 YFSETQ come from the germline V gene. For the CDR3, the DNA is TGCGCCAGCAGCTTGGGAGGGAGGAACACTGAAGCTTTCTTT. This encodes CASSLGGRNTEAFF. The full variable domain, with the rest looked up from reference TRBV5-1 and TRBJ1-1, is KAGVTQTPRYLIKTRGQQVTLSCSPISGHRSVSWYQQTPGQGLQFLFEYFSETQRNKGNFPGRFSGRQFSNSRSEMNVSTLELGDSALYLCASSLGGRNTEAFFGQGTRLTVV.

The V gene is TRBV29-1, the J gene TRBJ1-1; 7 bases align to TRBD1. Trimming cost V 7 bases and J 5 bases; bases outside gene matches: 7. The CDR3 length is 12 residues. Germline lookup yields CDR1 SQVTM and CDR2 ANQGSEA. DNA of the CDR3: TGCAGCGGCAAGACAGGGCGAACTGAAGCTTTCTTT. Amino acid sequence: CSGKTGRTEAFF.

The rearrangement joins TRBV7-9 to TRBJ2-3; TRBD1 matches at 11 bases. The V gene end was trimmed by 7 bases and the J gene end by 4 bases; junction bases not matched to a gene: 13. This CDR3 region has 17 residues. Germline V CDR1 and CDR2: SEHNR, FQNEAQ (reference sequence). CDR3 in amino acids: CASITDRGRPGADTQYF. The CDR3, as DNA: TGTGCCAGCATCACGGACAGGGGGCGTCCAGGGGCAGATACGCAGTATTTT.

The chain links TRBV10-3 to TRBJ1-2; D unresolved. Trimming removed 8 bases at V and 7 bases at J, with 17 bases between. Germline V gives CDR1 ENHRY, CDR2 SYGVKD. CDR3 length: 13 amino acids. This CDR3 is CAIGSGEISGYTF. The CDR3 nucleotides read TGTGCCATCGGCAGCGGTGAGATATCTGGCTACACCTTC.